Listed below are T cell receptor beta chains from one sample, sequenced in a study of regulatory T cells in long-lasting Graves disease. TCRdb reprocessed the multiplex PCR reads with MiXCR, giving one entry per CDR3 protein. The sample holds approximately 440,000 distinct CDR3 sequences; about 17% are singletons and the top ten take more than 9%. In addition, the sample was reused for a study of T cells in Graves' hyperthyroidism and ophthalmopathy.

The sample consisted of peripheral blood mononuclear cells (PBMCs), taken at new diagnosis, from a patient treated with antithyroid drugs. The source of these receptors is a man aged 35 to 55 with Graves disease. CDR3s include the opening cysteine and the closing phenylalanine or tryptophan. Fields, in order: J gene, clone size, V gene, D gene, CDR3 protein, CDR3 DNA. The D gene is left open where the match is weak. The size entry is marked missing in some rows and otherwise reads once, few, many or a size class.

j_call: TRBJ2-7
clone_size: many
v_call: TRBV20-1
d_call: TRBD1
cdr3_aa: CSARELKRTGFYEQYF
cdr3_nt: TGCAGTGCTAGAGAGCTAAAACGGACAGGTTTTTACGAGCAGTACTTC

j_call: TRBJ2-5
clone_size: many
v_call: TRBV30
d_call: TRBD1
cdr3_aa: CAWSHWTGQGSETQYF
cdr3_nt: TGTGCCTGGAGCCATTGGACGGGACAGGGGAGTGAGACCCAGTACTTC

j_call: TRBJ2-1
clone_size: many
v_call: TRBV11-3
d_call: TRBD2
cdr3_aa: CASSPTSGHYNEQFF
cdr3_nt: TGTGCCAGCAGCCCCACTAGCGGACACTACAATGAGCAGTTCTTC

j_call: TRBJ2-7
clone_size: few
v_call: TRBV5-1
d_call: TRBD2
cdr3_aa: CASSSSGSGNEQYF
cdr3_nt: TGCGCCAGCAGCTCAAGCGGGAGCGGCAACGAGCAGTACTTC

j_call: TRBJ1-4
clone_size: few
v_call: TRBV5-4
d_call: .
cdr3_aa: CASSPDSTTTNEKLFF
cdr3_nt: TGTGCCAGCAGCCCAGACAGTACGACAACTAATGAAAAACTGTTTTTT

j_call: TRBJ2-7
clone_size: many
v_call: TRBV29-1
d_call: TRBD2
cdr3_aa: CSVAGTTYEQYF
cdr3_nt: TGCAGCGTGGCCGGGACTACCTACGAGCAGTACTTC

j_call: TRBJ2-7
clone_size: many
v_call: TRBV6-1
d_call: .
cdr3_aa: CASSEQFSKEQYF
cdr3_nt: TGTGCCAGCAGCGAACAGTTCTCCAAGGAGCAGTACTTC

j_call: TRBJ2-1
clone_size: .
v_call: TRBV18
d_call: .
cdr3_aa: CASSPRAGDYNEQFF
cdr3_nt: TGTGCCAGCTCACCACGGGCAGGGGACTACAATGAGCAGTTCTTC

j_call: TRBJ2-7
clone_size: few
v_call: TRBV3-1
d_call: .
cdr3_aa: CASSQRGRFGSEQYF
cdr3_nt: TGTGCCAGCAGCCAACGGGGGCGGTTTGGGTCTGAGCAGTACTTC

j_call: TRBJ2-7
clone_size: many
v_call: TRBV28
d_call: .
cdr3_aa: CASSPEGGEQYF
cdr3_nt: TGTGCCAGCAGCCCGGAGGGGGGCGAGCAGTACTTC

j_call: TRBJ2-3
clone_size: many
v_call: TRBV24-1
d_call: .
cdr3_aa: CATSDTRAGQYF
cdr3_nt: TGTGCCACCAGTGATACGAGGGCAGGGCAGTATTTT

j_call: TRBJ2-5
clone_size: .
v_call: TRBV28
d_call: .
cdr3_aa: CAGSFSETQYF
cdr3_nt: TGTGCCGGCAGCTTTTCGGAGACCCAGTACTTC

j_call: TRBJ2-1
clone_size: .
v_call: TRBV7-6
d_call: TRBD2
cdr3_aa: CASSLASGRDNEQFF
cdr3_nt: TGTGCCAGCAGCTTAGCTAGCGGGAGAGACAATGAGCAGTTCTTC

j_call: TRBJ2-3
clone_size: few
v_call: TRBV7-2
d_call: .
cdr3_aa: CASSPGPNTQYF
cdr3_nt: TGTGCCAGCAGCCCCGGGCCAAATACGCAGTATTTT

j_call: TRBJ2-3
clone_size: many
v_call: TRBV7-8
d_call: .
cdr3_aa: CASSLGRFGTDTQYF
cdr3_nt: TGTGCCAGCAGCTTAGGGCGCTTTGGCACAGATACGCAGTATTTT

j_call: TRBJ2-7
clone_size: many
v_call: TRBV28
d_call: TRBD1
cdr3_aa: CASRPRQGASYEQYF
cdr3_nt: TGTGCCAGCAGACCCAGACAGGGGGCTTCCTACGAGCAGTACTTC

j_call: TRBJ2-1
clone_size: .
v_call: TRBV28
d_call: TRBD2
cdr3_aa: CASSLSPLREGHFNEQFF
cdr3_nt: TGTGCCAGCAGTTTATCCCCACTCCGGGAGGGCCATTTCAATGAGCAGTTCTTC

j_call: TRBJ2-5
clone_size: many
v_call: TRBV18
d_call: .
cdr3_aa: CASSPLIGEYQETQYF
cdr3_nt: TGTGCCAGCTCACCACTGATCGGAGAGTACCAAGAGACCCAGTACTTC

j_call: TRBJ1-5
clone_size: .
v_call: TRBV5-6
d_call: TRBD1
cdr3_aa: CASSSRDRGSWSNQPQHF
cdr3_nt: TGTGCCAGCAGCTCGCGGGACAGGGGCTCTTGGAGCAATCAGCCCCAGCATTTT

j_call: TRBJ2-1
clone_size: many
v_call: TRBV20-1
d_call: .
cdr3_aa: CSARDSPYNEQFF
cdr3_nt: TGCAGTGCTAGAGATTCTCCCTACAATGAGCAGTTCTTC

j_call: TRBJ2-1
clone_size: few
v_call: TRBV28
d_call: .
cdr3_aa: CASSLEGGTYNEQFF
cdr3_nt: TGTGCCAGCAGTTTGGAGGGAGGCACCTACAATGAGCAGTTCTTC

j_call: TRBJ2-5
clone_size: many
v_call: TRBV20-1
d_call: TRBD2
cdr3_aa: CSARGTSGRAGAKETQYF
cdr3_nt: TGCAGTGCTAGGGGGACTAGCGGGAGGGCCGGGGCAAAAGAGACCCAGTACTTC

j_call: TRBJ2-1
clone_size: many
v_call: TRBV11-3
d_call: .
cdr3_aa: CASSLDLGSGPYNEQFF
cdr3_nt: TGTGCCAGCAGCTTAGATCTTGGTAGCGGACCCTACAATGAGCAGTTCTTC

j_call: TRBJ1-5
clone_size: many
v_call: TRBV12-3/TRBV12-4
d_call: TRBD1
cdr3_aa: CASSSLKTGANQPQHF
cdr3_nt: TGTGCCAGCAGCTCCTTGAAGACAGGGGCTAATCAGCCCCAGCATTTT

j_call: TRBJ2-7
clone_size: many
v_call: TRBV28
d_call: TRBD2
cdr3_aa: CASRASGRPSYEQYF
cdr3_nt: TGTGCCAGCAGAGCTAGCGGGAGGCCTTCCTACGAGCAGTACTTC

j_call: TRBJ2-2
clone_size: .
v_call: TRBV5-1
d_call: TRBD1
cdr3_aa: CASSLAPGGRAGELFF
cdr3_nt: TGCGCCAGCAGCTTGGCTCCAGGGGGACGCGCCGGGGAGCTGTTTTTT